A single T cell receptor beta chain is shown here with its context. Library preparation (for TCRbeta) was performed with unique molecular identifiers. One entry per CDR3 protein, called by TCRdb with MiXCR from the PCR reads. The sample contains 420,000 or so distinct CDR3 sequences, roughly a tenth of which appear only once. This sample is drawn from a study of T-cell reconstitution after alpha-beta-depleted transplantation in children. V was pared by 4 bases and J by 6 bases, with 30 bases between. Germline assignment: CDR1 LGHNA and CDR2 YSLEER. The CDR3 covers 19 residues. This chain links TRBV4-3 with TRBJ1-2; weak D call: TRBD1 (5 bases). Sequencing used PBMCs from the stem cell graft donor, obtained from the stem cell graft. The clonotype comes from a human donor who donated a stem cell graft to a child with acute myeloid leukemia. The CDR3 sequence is CASSLNHRESSRRGNGYTF. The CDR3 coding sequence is TGCGCCAGCAGCCTCAACCACCGGGAGAGTTCCCGTAGGGGCAATGGCTACACCTTC.